The 7 T cell receptor beta chains in this list originate from one sample, sequenced in a study of human T cells and chemical hapten exposure. Time point noted: healthy volunteer bleed at 6 weeks. Total RNA was isolated from whole blood that had not been fractionated. TCRdb called the RACE reads again in MiXCR, with one record for every CDR3 protein. The sample holds over 35,000 distinct CDR3 sequences, around 3.6% seen once. The sample taken for sequencing was whole blood. The receptors come from a human donor in good health. Some clones in this sample may be carry-over from other donors' samples.

At least ten counts were recorded for this clonotype. This chain links TRBV6-5 with TRBJ1-2; D perhaps matches TRBD1 (5 bases). Germline CDR1 is MNHEY and CDR2 is SVGAGI. The ends were cut back, 0 bases at V and 0 bases at J, with 14 bases in the middle. CDR3 length: 17 residues. CDR3 DNA: TGTGCCAGCAGTTACTCCCCAGGGCCCCTTTCTAACTATGGCTACACCTTC. Its translation: CASSYSPGPLSNYGYTF.

This clonotype has a count of ten or more. V usage is TRBV6-5 and J usage is TRBJ2-3; the match to TRBD2 covers 13 bases. The CDR3 has 17 amino acids. J lost 2 bases, V lost 4 bases, and 6 bases had no gene match. Germline V gene sequence: CDR1 MNHEY, CDR2 SVGAGI. CDR3 coding DNA: TGTGCCAGCAGTTCATTCGGACTAGCGGGAGACACAGATACGCAGTATTTT. Its protein product is CASSSFGLAGDTDTQYF.

This clonotype was seen ten or more times. The chain links TRBV28 to TRBJ2-7, with 12 bases lining up with TRBD2. CDR1 and CDR2 from the germline V gene are MDHEN and SYDVKM. The V and J ends lost 5 bases and 0 bases, in that order; junction bases with no gene match: 5. This CDR3 comprises 16 residues. The CDR3 reads CASSLRLAGDSYEQYF. The CDR3 DNA sequence: TGTGCCAGCAGTCTTCGACTAGCGGGAGACTCCTACGAGCAGTACTTC.

This clonotype has at least ten counts. V gene TRBV27 combines with J gene TRBJ2-1; 9 nucleotides align to TRBD2. This CDR3 region has 17 residues. The germline V gene encodes CDR1 MNHEY and CDR2 SMNVEV (reference sequence). Trimming took 5 bases from V and 0 from J; bases not matched to a gene: 8. For the CDR3, the DNA is TGTGCCAGCAGTAAGCCGGGACTAGCAAGCTCCTACAATGAGCAGTTCTTC. It encodes CASSKPGLASSYNEQFF.

This clonotype was detected many times. As DNA, the CDR3 is TGTGCCATCAGTCTTACAGGGGATAATTCACCCCTCCACTTT. Its protein is CAISLTGDNSPLHF. The chain carries TRBV10-3 and TRBJ1-6, with 7 bases that match TRBD1. The CDR3 loop spans 14 amino acids. The V and J ends lost 5 bases and 5 bases, in that order; junction bases with no gene match: 3. Germline CDR1 and CDR2: ENHRY and SYGVKD.

This clonotype was counted many times. The chain couples TRBV28 to TRBJ2-4; unclear D gene. Per germline, CDR1 MDHEN and CDR2 SYDVKM. The CDR3 has 17 residues. Trimming left V 6 bases short and J 0 bases short, with 18 bases between. This CDR3 reads CASSSETIQIAKNIQYF. CDR3 coding DNA: TGTGCCAGCAGCTCGGAAACGATACAAATAGCCAAAAACATTCAGTACTTC.

There are many counts of this clonotype. The chain is built from TRBV2 and TRBJ2-1; perhaps TRBD2 as D (5 bases). Germline values: CDR1 SNHLY, CDR2 FYNNEI. The V end lost 4 bases, the J end lost 8 bases, and 15 bases lay between the germline ends. This CDR3 spans 14 amino acids. CDR3 nucleotides: TGTGCCAGCAGTGGGTTATCCGGGATCGATGAGCAGTTCTTC. This translates into CASSGLSGIDEQFF.